This T cell receptor (beta chain) is drawn from a study of regulatory T cells in long-lasting Graves disease. Findings and limits, study-wide: Exclusively peripheral blood, rather than thyroid tissue, was studied. Persistent disease preferred TRBV28, TRBJ1-2 and TRBJ2-5; new disease, TRBV20-1 and TRBJ2-1.

This clonotype was seen more than once but under ten times. What it recognizes is unknown. CDR3-region Arm-PCR and iRepertoire HTBI primers produced the TCR beta libraries. TCRdb ran MiXCR on the multiplex PCR reads and lists one entry per CDR3 protein. The table has more than 650,000 distinct CDR3 sequences, roughly 30% seen once. CDR3 length: 14 residues. V dropped 0 bases and J dropped 5 bases, with 11 bases sitting between them. The germline CDR1 and CDR2 sequences are SGDLS and YYNGEE. Time point given: persistent/refractory GD, antithyroid drugs over 5 years with positive TRAb. The authors made the TCR library using RNA they extracted from PBMCs.

The specimen was peripheral blood mononuclear cells (PBMCs), collected when the disease was refractory, from a patient treated with antithyroid drugs. The origin of this receptor is a female donor with Graves disease. This rearrangement joins TRBV9 to TRBJ2-5; weak D call: TRBD2 (5 bases). The CDR3 reads CASSVDPSFETQYF. The CDR3 DNA follows: TGTGCCAGCAGCGTAGATCCTAGCTTTGAGACCCAGTACTTC.